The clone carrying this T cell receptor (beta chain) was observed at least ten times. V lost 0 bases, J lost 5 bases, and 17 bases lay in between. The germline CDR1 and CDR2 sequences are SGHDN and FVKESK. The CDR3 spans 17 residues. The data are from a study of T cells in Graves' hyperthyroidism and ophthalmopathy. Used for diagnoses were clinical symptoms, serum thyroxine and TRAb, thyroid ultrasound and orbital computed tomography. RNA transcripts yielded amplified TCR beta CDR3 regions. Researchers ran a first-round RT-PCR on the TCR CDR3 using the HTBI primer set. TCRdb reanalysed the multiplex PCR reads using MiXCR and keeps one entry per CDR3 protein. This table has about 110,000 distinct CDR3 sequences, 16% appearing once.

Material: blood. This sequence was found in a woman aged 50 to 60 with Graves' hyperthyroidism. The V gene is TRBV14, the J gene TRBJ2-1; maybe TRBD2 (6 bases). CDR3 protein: CASSQDSIAESHNEQFF. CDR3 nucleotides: TGTGCCAGCAGCCAAGATTCGATAGCGGAATCTCACAATGAGCAGTTCTTC.